This T cell receptor beta chain was identified during a study of somatic reversion in DOCK8 deficiency (dated by TCRdb to the early 2020s). Turning to the overall study: In the study, T cell receptor beta repertoires were compared across three groups: DOCK8-deficient patients, DOCK8-revertant patients and healthy volunteers. The ways in which somatic reversion of pathogenic DOCK8 variants alters lymphocyte differentiation and function in DOCK8 deficiency were investigated. DOCK8-deficient patients in the study had been reported previously.

Blood for healthy controls was obtained from volunteer donors provided by blood services in Australia and France. For the TCR repertoire analysis, genomic DNA was extracted either from whole blood samples or from PBMCs. As regards this clonotype: The antigen this receptor binds is unknown. Qualities for individual bases were not recorded, and no much larger clone is one base off.

Overall study results and their limits: The methods did not state, for each individual sample, whether the source material was whole blood or PBMCs.

Library preparation was by multiplex PCR. Using EuroClonality-NGS primers, the TRB libraries were generated through a one-step amplicon PCR run on around 95 ng genomic DNA. TRB amplicons were sequenced on Illumina MiSeq instruments with 2 x 250 bp version 2 chemistry. On the study's bioinformatics: Primary TRB sequence analysis and V(D)J annotation were performed with IMGT/HighV-QUEST. VDJtools was used to assess repertoire diversity and composition after nonfunctional clones were removed and samples were downsampled for comparisons between samples. The public reads were reprocessed in TCRdb via fastp at Q25 and MiXCR, keeping in-frame beta chains. Each CDR3 protein gets just one entry, which takes the most common genes and DNA from the rows behind it. The V and J calls reflect TCRdb's pipeline rather than the authors' work. Across this sample there are fewer than 5,000 distinct CDR3 sequences, with around 25% seen only once. The ten biggest clones cover less than 9.5% of the sample.

The cysteine opens and the phenylalanine closes a CDR3 of 11 amino acids. Only the CDR3 DNA is retained, 33 bases long and in frame from the first base. For CDR1 and CDR2, the germline V gene (reference sequence) lists DFQATT and SNEGSKA. The source of this sequence is a human donor in good health. The chain employs TRBV20-1 and TRBJ1-1, with no confidently assigned D gene. Matching the DNA end better, TRBJ1-6 makes the J call doubtful. Input material: peripheral blood. CDR3 loop: CSAEAVVALHF. The sequenced DNA: TGCAGTGCCGAGGCGGTTGTGGCCCTCCACTTT.